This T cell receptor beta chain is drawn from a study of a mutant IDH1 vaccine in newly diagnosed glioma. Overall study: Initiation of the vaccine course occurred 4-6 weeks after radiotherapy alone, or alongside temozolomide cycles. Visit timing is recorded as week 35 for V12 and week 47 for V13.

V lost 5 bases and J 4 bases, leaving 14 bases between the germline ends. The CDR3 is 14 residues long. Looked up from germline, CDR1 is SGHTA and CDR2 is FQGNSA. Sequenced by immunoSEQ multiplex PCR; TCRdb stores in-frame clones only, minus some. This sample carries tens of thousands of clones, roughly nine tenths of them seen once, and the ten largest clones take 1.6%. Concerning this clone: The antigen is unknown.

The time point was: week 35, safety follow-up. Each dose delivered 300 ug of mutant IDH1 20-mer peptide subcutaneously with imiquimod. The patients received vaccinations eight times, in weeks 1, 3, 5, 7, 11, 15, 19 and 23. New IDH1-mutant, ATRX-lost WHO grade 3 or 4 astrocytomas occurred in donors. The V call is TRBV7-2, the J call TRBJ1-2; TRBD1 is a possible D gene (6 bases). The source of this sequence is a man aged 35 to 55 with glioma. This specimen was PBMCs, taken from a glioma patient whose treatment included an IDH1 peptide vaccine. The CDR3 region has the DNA TGTGCCAGCAGCCCCAGGGGTCCCCTCTATGGCTACACCTTC. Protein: CASSPRGPLYGYTF.